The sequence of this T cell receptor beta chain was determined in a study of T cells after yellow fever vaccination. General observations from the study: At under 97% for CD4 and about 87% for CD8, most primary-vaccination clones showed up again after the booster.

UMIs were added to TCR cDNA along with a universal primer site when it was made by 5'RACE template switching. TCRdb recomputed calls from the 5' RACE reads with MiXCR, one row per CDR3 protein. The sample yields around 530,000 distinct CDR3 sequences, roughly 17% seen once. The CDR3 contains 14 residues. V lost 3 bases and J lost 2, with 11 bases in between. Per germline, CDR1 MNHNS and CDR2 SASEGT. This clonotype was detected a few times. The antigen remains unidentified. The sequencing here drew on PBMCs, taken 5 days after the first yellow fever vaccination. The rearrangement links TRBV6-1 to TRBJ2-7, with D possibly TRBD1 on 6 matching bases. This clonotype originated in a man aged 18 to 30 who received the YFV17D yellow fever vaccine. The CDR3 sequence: CASSESRGPYEQYV. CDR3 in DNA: TGTGCCAGCAGTGAGAGCAGGGGACCCTACGAGCAGTACGTC.